This passage covers 28 T cell receptor beta chains from one sample sequenced in a study of blood T cells in healthy people across ages. For the second PCR, which ran for about 7 to 12 cycles, a sample-barcoded 5' primer and a J-beta primer mix were used. TCRdb ran MiXCR on the 5' RACE reads and lists one entry per CDR3 protein. This repertoire shows over a million distinct CDR3 sequences, approximately 59% found once; its top ten account for 6.7%. Source material: blood. Receptor source: a young man in good health.

This clonotype was detected a few times. This sequence joins TRBV9 and TRBJ1-2, with D hard to call. V lost 3 bases and J lost 1, with 10 bases in between. The CDR3 has 14 residues. Looked up from germline, CDR1 is SGDLS and CDR2 is YYNGEE. CDR3 amino acids: CASSGTGINYGYTF. The CDR3 region has the DNA TGTGCCAGCAGCGGAACCGGGATTAACTATGGCTACACCTTC. Filled out from reference TRBV9 and TRBJ1-2, the complete variable domain reads DSGVTQTPKHLITATGQRVTLRCSPRSGDLSVYWYQQSLDQGLQFLIQYYNGEERAKGNILERFSAQQFPDLHSELNLSSLELGDSALYFCASSGTGINYGYTFGSGTRLTVV.

The chain couples TRBV27 to TRBJ2-1; no reliable D call. V lost 10 bases and J 8 bases, leaving 9 bases between the germline ends. The germline V gene encodes CDR1 MNHEY and CDR2 SMNVEV (reference sequence). The CDR3 spans 10 residues. CDR3: CAIGWDEQFF. The DNA for the CDR3 is TGTGCCATCGGGTGGGATGAGCAGTTCTTC.

This sequence joins TRBV15 and TRBJ1-1, with TRBD1 matching 7 bases. The V gene end was trimmed by 4 bases and the J gene end by 0 bases; junction bases not matched to a gene: 5. This CDR3 spans 15 amino acids. Germline V lookup: CDR1 LNHNV, CDR2 YYDKDF (reference sequence). CDR3 bases: TGTGCCACCAGCAAAGACAGGGTCATGAACACTGAAGCTTTCTTT. Protein: CATSKDRVMNTEAFF.

Only a few counts were recorded for this clonotype. The chain employs TRBV28 and TRBJ1-6; no clear D. V was pared by 2 bases and J by 15 bases, with 11 bases between. The CDR3 totals 12 residues. CDR1 and CDR2 from the germline V gene are MDHEN and SYDVKM. CDR3 residues: CASSLDPSGLHF. In DNA form, the CDR3 reads TGTGCCAGCAGTTTAGACCCGAGCGGCCTCCACTTT.

This chain uses TRBV5-1 with TRBJ2-2; the D gene is possibly TRBD1 (5 bases). In germline, CDR1 is SGHRS, CDR2 YFSETQ. This CDR3 region has 12 residues. The germline V and J ends were trimmed by 6 bases and 6 bases, with 9 bases remaining between them. The CDR3 coding sequence is TGCGCCAGCACCCTAGGGGCCGGGGAGCTGTTTTTT. Its protein is CASTLGAGELFF.

CDR3 DNA: TGTGCCAGCAGCAAGGGGAACAATGAGCAGTTCTTC. Translating gives CASSKGNNEQFF. The chain links TRBV21-1 to TRBJ2-1. TRBV21-1 has pseudogene status. The CDR3 loop spans 12 amino acids.

The rearrangement uses TRBV10-2 and TRBJ1-2, with D perhaps TRBD1 (5 bases). The CDR3 has 13 amino acids. Trimming left V 1 base short and J 8 bases short, with 11 bases between. Germline-derived CDR1 and CDR2 are WSHSY and SAAADI. The CDR3 DNA is TGCGCCAGCAGTGAGTTGGGGGATAACGGCTACACCTTC. This encodes CASSELGDNGYTF.

This rearrangement joins TRBV20-1 to TRBJ2-4; unclear D gene. CDR1 DFQATT and CDR2 SNEGSKA come from the germline V gene (reference sequence). The CDR3 is made up of 16 amino acids. The CDR3 spells CSLTPRVQLAKNIQYF. The CDR3 coding sequence is TGCAGCCTCACCCCCCGGGTACAACTAGCCAAAAACATTCAGTACTTC.

The V call is TRBV20-1, the J call TRBJ2-1; 7 bases are shared with TRBD2. The ends lost 2 bases at V and 5 bases at J; junction bases unmatched: 6. There are 14 residues in the CDR3. Germline lookup yields CDR1 DFQATT and CDR2 SNEGSKA (reference sequence). This CDR3 reads CSARKLANDNEQFF. The CDR3 coding sequence is TGCAGTGCTAGAAAACTAGCGAACGACAATGAGCAGTTCTTC.

This clonotype appeared a few times. This chain uses TRBV10-3 with TRBJ1-2; TRBD1 agrees at 7 bases. This CDR3 has 12 residues. J was trimmed by 8 bases and V by 5 bases; bases with no gene match: 5. The germline V gene has CDR1 ENHRY and CDR2 SYGVKD. This CDR3 is CAISTGEYGYTF. CDR3 DNA: TGTGCCATCAGTACAGGGGAGTACGGCTACACCTTC.

This chain links TRBV9 with TRBJ1-1; D remains ambiguous. This CDR3 comprises 15 residues. Germline CDR1 is SGDLS and CDR2 is YYNGEE. The V end lost 0 bases, the J end lost 6 bases, and 15 bases lay between the germline ends. The CDR3 DNA sequence: TGTGCCAGCAGCGTAGACCGAAGGGAGGTAGCTGAAGCTTTCTTT. It is translated as CASSVDRREVAEAFF.

The chain links TRBV7-2 to TRBJ1-2; no reliable D call. The CDR3 spans 13 residues. Trimming shortened V by 1 base and J by 3 bases, and 6 bases separated the two germline ends. Germline V gene lookup returns CDR1 SGHTA and CDR2 FQGNSA. The CDR3 DNA sequence: TGTGCCAGCAGCTTAGAACTCTACTATGGCTACACCTTC. It yields the protein CASSLELYYGYTF.

The chain links TRBV5-6 to TRBJ2-3, with D perhaps given as TRBD1 or TRBD2 (5 bases each). The V gene lost 2 bases and the J gene lost 6 bases, with 16 bases spanning the gap. Germline assignment: CDR1 SGHDT and CDR2 YYEEEE. This CDR3 has 15 amino acids. This CDR3 is CASSLSGGGVDTQYF. The CDR3, as DNA: TGTGCCAGCAGCTTAAGCGGTGGGGGAGTGGATACGCAGTATTTT.

The CDR3 spells CASSQPPPGLAGGKSSYNEQYF. The CDR3 region has the DNA TGCGCCAGCAGCCAACCCCCTCCGGGACTAGCGGGAGGAAAAAGCTCCTACAATGAGCAGTACTTC. This chain connects TRBV4-1 to TRBJ2-1; TRBD2 aligns across 15 bases. The better agreement between TRBJ2-7 and the DNA end casts doubt on the J call. The CDR3 consists of 22 residues. Germline CDR1 MGHRA, CDR2 YSYEKL.

The genes are TRBV20-1 and TRBJ1-2, with a weak D call TRBD1 (6 bases). Germline lookup yields CDR1 DFQATT and CDR2 SNEGSKA (reference sequence). Trimming pared 3 bases from V and 1 base from J, leaving 18 bases between. This CDR3 comprises 16 residues. CDR3 DNA: TGCAGTGCTAGGGTGACAGGATTTATACGTAACTATGGCTACACCTTC. The encoded protein is CSARVTGFIRNYGYTF.

This clonotype was found a few times. This chain uses TRBV7-9 with TRBJ2-1; D gene uncertain. Germline lookup yields CDR1 SEHNR and CDR2 FQNEAQ (reference sequence). This CDR3 contains 16 residues. V shed 3 bases and J shed 6 bases, with 18 bases lying between them. The CDR3 bases are TGTGCCAGCAGCTTGGAAAGGGTTACCCTTTTCAATGAGCAGTTCTTC. Amino acid sequence: CASSLERVTLFNEQFF.

The J gene is TRBJ2-7, the V gene TRBV6-2 or TRBV6-3, with D possibly TRBD2 on 6 matching bases. Germline loops: CDR1 MNHEY, CDR2 SVGEGT. This CDR3 is built from 19 residues. The V gene lost 0 bases and the J gene lost 12 bases, with 33 bases spanning the gap. This CDR3 is CASSYSGPPRLEWLSGPYF. CDR3 DNA: TGTGCCAGCAGTTACTCGGGGCCCCCTCGACTAGAATGGCTCTCAGGGCCGTACTTC.

The rearrangement uses TRBV5-1 and TRBJ1-1, with 10 bases matching TRBD1. The trim removed 3 bases at V and 2 bases at J, leaving 4 bases unmatched. Germline assignment: CDR1 SGHRS and CDR2 YFSETQ. This CDR3 region has 15 residues. The CDR3 loop reads CASSSRDRGNTEAFF. The CDR3 region has the DNA TGCGCCAGCAGCTCCCGGGACAGGGGAAACACTGAAGCTTTCTTT.

The chain employs TRBV7-2 and TRBJ2-3, with D possibly TRBD1 on 5 matching bases. V shed 1 base and J shed 4 bases, with 9 bases lying between them. There are 14 residues in the CDR3. Germline CDR1 and CDR2: SGHTA and FQGNSA. DNA for the CDR3: TGTGCCAGCAGCTTAGGGTCAGGGCCAGATACGCAGTATTTT. Residues: CASSLGSGPDTQYF.

The gene calls are TRBV4-3 and TRBJ2-3, with D perhaps TRBD1 (5 bases). CDR1 and CDR2 (germline): LGHNA, YSLEER. This CDR3 spans 13 amino acids. Trimming shortened V by 6 bases and J by 5 bases, and 12 bases separated the two germline ends. The CDR3 is CASRDSGKDTQYF. The CDR3 nucleotides are TGCGCCAGCAGGGATTCAGGGAAAGATACGCAGTATTTT.

This rearrangement joins TRBV10-3 to TRBJ1-5, with D maybe TRBD1 (5 bases). CDR3 length: 13 residues. Per the germline V gene, CDR1 is ENHRY and CDR2 is SYGVKD. V was trimmed by 4 bases and J by 2 bases, leaving 6 bases between them. The DNA for the CDR3 is TGTGCCATCAGTGGGGACGGCAATCAGCCCCAGCATTTT. Translated: CAISGDGNQPQHF.

CDR3 nucleotides: TGCGCCAGCAGCCAAGACGGGGCCTGGGTTGCAACTAATGAAAAACTGTTTTTT. Its protein is CASSQDGAWVATNEKLFF. The chain combines TRBV4-3 with TRBJ1-4; possibly TRBD1 for D (5 bases). Germline V gives CDR1 LGHNA, CDR2 YSLEER. The CDR3 is 18 amino acids. V dropped 0 bases and J dropped 0 bases, with 14 bases sitting between them.

This rearrangement joins TRBV20-1 to TRBJ2-7; 10 bases map to TRBD2. The DNA end favors TRBJ2-5, so the J call may be wrong. Germline-derived CDR1 and CDR2 are DFQATT and SNEGSKA (reference sequence). This CDR3 has 19 residues. The CDR3, as DNA: TGCAGTGCTAGAGACCCTGTACTAGCGGGGAGCGGTCATTTAGAGACCCAGTACTTC. This sequence encodes CSARDPVLAGSGHLETQYF.

This chain joins TRBV7-9 and TRBJ2-2; 15 bases agree with TRBD2. Unmatched junction bases numbered 8, after V lost 5 bases and J lost 7 bases. Germline lookup yields CDR1 SEHNR and CDR2 FQNEAQ (reference sequence). The CDR3 totals 17 residues. CDR3: CASSPRTSGRAGGELFF. The DNA for the CDR3 is TGTGCCAGCAGCCCACGGACTAGCGGGAGGGCCGGCGGGGAGCTGTTTTTT.

In this sample, this clonotype turned up once. The rearrangement links TRBV4-2 to TRBJ2-6, with D perhaps TRBD1 (6 bases). The ends were cut back, 5 bases at V and 2 bases at J, with 13 bases in the middle. The CDR3 runs to 16 residues. From germline, CDR1 is LGHNA and CDR2 YNFKEQ. The CDR3 DNA reads as TGTGCCAGCAGCTACATACAGGGAGCTGGGGCCAACGTCCTGACTTTC. Encoded protein: CASSYIQGAGANVLTF.

This rearrangement joins TRBV29-1 to TRBJ1-2, with D unresolved. V lost 7 bases, J lost 5 bases, and 11 bases lay in between. Per germline, CDR1 SQVTM and CDR2 ANQGSEA. The CDR3 spans 11 residues. The CDR3, as DNA: TGCAGCGGTGTAACCGGGTATGGCTACACCTTC. Amino acid sequence: CSGVTGYGYTF.

This sequence joins TRBV4-3 and TRBJ2-3; 13 bases are shared with TRBD2. This CDR3 has 16 residues. Trimming cost V 0 bases and J 4 bases; bases outside gene matches: 1. Per germline, CDR1 LGHNA and CDR2 YSLEER. Here the CDR3 DNA reads TGCGCCAGCAGCCAAGATGGACTAGCGGGGGCAGATACGCAGTATTTT. Translating it yields CASSQDGLAGADTQYF.

This clonotype was found a few times. The CDR3 nucleotides are TGTGCCAGCAGCTTACCCCTTAGCACAGATACGCAGTATTTT. This translates into CASSLPLSTDTQYF. The J gene is TRBJ2-3, the V gene TRBV7-9; no definite D call. V was cut by 2 bases and J by 0 bases, with 6 bases left in between. The CDR3 consists of 14 residues. CDR1 and CDR2 (germline): SEHNR, FQNEAQ (reference sequence).